Listed here are 17 T cell receptor beta chains from one sample, sequenced in a study of blood T cell repertoires in COVID-19. The protocol was immunoSEQ multiplex PCR, while the TCRdb copy is restricted to in-frame clones and leaves out a portion. The repertoire holds about 410,000 clones, 86% seen once, with under 1.5% in the top ten. Sequencing input: peripheral blood. The source of these receptors is a woman younger than 45 with active or convalescent COVID-19.

This clone has a handful of counts. The J gene is TRBJ1-1, the V gene TRBV5-1, with unresolved D. The CDR3 covers 15 residues. Germline V CDR1 and CDR2: SGHRS, YFSETQ. Trimming took 0 bases from V and 0 from J, leaving 9 bases between them. The CDR3 here is CASSLVAEVNTEAFF. In DNA form, the CDR3 reads TGCGCCAGCAGCTTGGTGGCGGAAGTGAACACTGAAGCTTTCTTT.

This clone was detected only once. The chain joins TRBV5-4 to TRBJ2-7, with D maybe TRBD1 (6 bases). The CDR3 covers 17 residues. Germline V gene sequence: CDR1 SGHNT, CDR2 YYREEE (reference sequence). With 0 bases removed from V and 3 bases from J, the gap between germline ends came to 19 bases. CDR3 region: CASSLASGVVSYYEQYF. CDR3 nucleotide sequence: TGTGCCAGCAGCTTGGCGTCAGGGGTTGTGTCCTACTACGAGCAGTACTTC.

The chain uses TRBV5-1 and TRBJ1-2, with TRBD1 as a possible D gene (5 bases). V gave up 2 bases and J gave up 9 bases, with 11 bases separating them. CDR3 length: 12 residues. CDR1 and CDR2 (germline): SGHRS, YFSETQ. The CDR3 region has the DNA TGCGCCAGCAGCTTAAGGGGTGATCGCTACACCTTC. It codes for CASSLRGDRYTF.

The chain has TRBV4-2 and TRBJ1-1; no clear D. The germline gives CDR1 LGHNA, CDR2 YNFKEQ. CDR3 length: 15 amino acids. The V end lost 0 bases, the J end lost 1 base, and 9 bases lay between the germline ends. The CDR3 is CASSQETTGNTEAFF. In DNA form, the CDR3 reads TGTGCCAGCAGCCAAGAGACAACTGGGAACACTGAAGCTTTCTTT.

J is TRBJ1-2 and V is TRBV3-1 (or the pseudogene TRBV3-2), with D tentatively TRBD1 (6 bases). The CDR3 runs 14 residues. The germline CDR1 and CDR2 sequences are LGHDT and YNNKEL (reference sequence). The germline V and J ends were trimmed by 6 bases and 2 bases, with 13 bases remaining between them. CDR3 loop: CASREGGGNYGYTF. The CDR3 DNA follows: TGTGCCAGCAGAGAAGGGGGGGGAAACTATGGCTACACCTTC.

This chain uses TRBV10-1 with TRBJ2-3, with 7 bases that match TRBD1. CDR1 and CDR2 (germline): WNHNN, SYGVQD (reference sequence). The CDR3 is made up of 17 amino acids. Germline trimming cut 5 bases from V and 0 bases from J; bases unmatched to any gene: 11. This CDR3 is CASSSVGTASSTDTQYF. For the CDR3, the DNA is TGCGCCAGCAGTTCTGTCGGGACAGCCTCTAGCACAGATACGCAGTATTTT.

This clone came up once. The CDR3 coding sequence is TGTGCCAGCAGCCCCGGAGTGTCACCCGGGGAGCTGTTTTTT. The encoded protein is CASSPGVSPGELFF. This chain connects TRBV5-4 to TRBJ2-2; the D is unclear. The CDR3 has 14 residues. The V gene's germline CDR1 is SGHNT and CDR2 YYREEE (reference sequence). V lost 4 bases to trimming and J lost 6 bases, with 13 bases between them.

As to this clone: The same CDR3 also results from other DNA sequences found in this sample. The chain couples TRBV5-1 to TRBJ2-7; 9 nucleotides agree with TRBD1. The length of the CDR3 is 13 residues. The germline gives CDR1 SGHRS, CDR2 YFSETQ. V shed 3 bases and J 3 bases; nucleotides not matched to a gene: 1. The CDR3 loop is CASSSGQGYEQYF. CDR3 sequence (DNA): TGCGCCAGCAGCTCGGGACAGGGCTACGAGCAGTACTTC.

The chain recombines TRBV7-9 with TRBJ2-3; D gene uncertain. V was trimmed by 2 bases and J by 1 base, leaving 13 bases between them. Germline lookup yields CDR1 SEHNR and CDR2 FQNEAQ (reference sequence). The CDR3 extends over 16 amino acids. In DNA form, the CDR3 reads TGTGCCAGCAGCTTATATAATTCACTCGGCACAGATACGCAGTATTTT. Translation: CASSLYNSLGTDTQYF.

On this clone: The junction departs from the called germline gene at one end, perhaps through a read error. Other DNA variants within this sample encode the same CDR3. This chain uses TRBV27 with TRBJ1-1, with D maybe TRBD1 (5 bases). CDR3 size: 14 residues. The germline V gene encodes CDR1 MNHEY and CDR2 SMNVEV (reference sequence). Here the CDR3 DNA reads TGTGCCAGCACTTTAAGGGGTGGGAACACTGAAGCTTTCTTT. This gives the protein CASTLRGGNTEAFF.

There are a few counts of this clone. Other DNA sequences within the sample encode an identical CDR3. The V gene is TRBV5-1, the J gene TRBJ1-1, with 7 nucleotides matching TRBD1. This CDR3 contains 13 residues. The germline V gene encodes CDR1 SGHRS and CDR2 YFSETQ. V shed 2 bases, J shed 4 bases, and the junction held 2 bases outside the gene matches. CDR3 DNA: TGCGCCAGCAGCTTAGGGGGCCTCACTGAAGCTTTCTTT. Translated, it gives CASSLGGLTEAFF.

The chain joins TRBV2 to TRBJ1-2; D gene uncertain. The CDR3 consists of 14 residues. The V and J ends lost 2 bases and 8 bases respectively, with 15 bases between them. Germline-derived CDR1 and CDR2 are SNHLY and FYNNEI. CDR3 nucleotide sequence: TGTGCCAGCAGTGAATTAGGGTTCGGCGGGGGCTACACCTTC. This gives the protein CASSELGFGGGYTF.

CDR3 region: CASSWDSYGYTF. For the CDR3, the DNA is TGTGCCAGCAGCTGGGACAGCTATGGCTACACCTTC. The gene calls are TRBV7-2 and TRBJ1-2; 7 bases agree with TRBD1. V lost 4 bases, J lost 4 bases, and 0 bases stayed unmatched. Germline V gene lookup returns CDR1 SGHTA and CDR2 FQGNSA. This CDR3 comprises 12 residues. The variable domain in full, completed from reference TRBV7-2 and TRBJ1-2, reads GAGVSQSPSNKVTEKGKDVELRCDPISGHTALYWYRQSLGQGLEFLIYFQGNSAPDKSGLPSDRFSAERTGGSVSTLTIQRTQQEDSAVYLCASSWDSYGYTFGSGTRLTVV.

V and J are TRBV27 and TRBJ2-7, with 9 bases aligning to TRBD1. CDR1 MNHEY and CDR2 SMNVEV come from the germline V gene (reference sequence). V shed 3 bases, J shed 5 bases, and the junction held 8 bases outside the gene matches. CDR3 size: 15 residues. This CDR3 reads CASSFKGQGSHEQYF. CDR3 in DNA: TGTGCCAGCAGTTTTAAAGGACAGGGGTCCCACGAGCAGTACTTC.

The chain has TRBV5-1 and TRBJ2-7, with D possibly being TRBD1 (6 bases). This CDR3 region has 15 residues. Looked up from germline, CDR1 is SGHRS and CDR2 is YFSETQ. Trimming took 4 bases from V and 0 from J, leaving 14 bases between them. The CDR3 region has the DNA TGCGCCAGCAGCGAGGCTCGGACAGCCTCCTACGAGCAGTACTTC. This gives the protein CASSEARTASYEQYF.

CDR3 in amino acids: CASSIQGVSLYGYTF. In nucleotides, the CDR3 is TGTGCCAGCAGCATACAGGGAGTATCCCTATATGGCTACACCTTC. The chain uses TRBV6-5 and TRBJ1-2, with D possibly matching TRBD1 (6 bases). CDR3 length: 15 residues. V was shortened by 6 bases and J by 5 bases, with 19 bases between the two germline ends. Germline assignment: CDR1 MNHEY and CDR2 SVGAGI.

This sequence joins TRBV30 and TRBJ1-2; no firm D call. The CDR3 length is 11 residues. V shed 1 base and J shed 7 bases, with 7 bases lying between them. CDR1 GTSNPN and CDR2 SVGIG come from the germline V gene (reference sequence). DNA of the CDR3: TGTGCCTGGAGTGACGGTCTTGGCTACACCTTC. Amino acid sequence: CAWSDGLGYTF. Full variable domain (rest looked up from reference TRBV30 and TRBJ1-2): SQTIHQWPATLVQPVGSPLSLECTVEGTSNPNLYWYRQAAGRGLQLLFYSVGIGQISSEVPQNLSASRPQDRQFILSSKKLLLSDSGFYLCAWSDGLGYTFGSGTRLTVV.